This T cell receptor beta chain was observed in a study of pediatric ulcerative colitis. Study results and limitations: A couple of rectal CDR3 clonotypes occurred in all ulcerative colitis patients.

This was a survey-level run. TCRdb keeps only in-frame clones here, not all; method: immunoSEQ multiplex PCR. The sample yields tens of thousands of clones, around 87% seen once. Of note for this clone: Its matching antigen is unknown.

The length of the CDR3 is 14 residues. Germline V gene lookup returns CDR1 SGHRS and CDR2 YFSETQ. V dropped 0 bases and J dropped 6; count of bases not matched to a gene: 2. Controls had normal endoscopy and no IBD diagnosis within a year. The sequence was collected from a boy aged 10-17 years who was a control in a study of pediatric ulcerative colitis. The chain carries TRBV5-1 and TRBJ1-2, with TRBD1 matching over 10 bases. The sample consisted of blood. The CDR3: CASSLGDRGHGYTF. The CDR3 DNA follows: TGCGCCAGCAGCTTGGGGGACAGGGGACATGGCTACACCTTC.